This is a list of T cell receptor beta chains from one sample in a study of blood T cells in healthy people across ages. MiXCR was run by TCRdb on the 5' RACE reads, yielding one entry per CDR3 protein. The sample records about 640,000 distinct CDR3 sequences, approximately 59% being singletons. Sample: blood. Receptors originate from a man in his sixties in good health. The CDR3 runs from the conserved cysteine through the conserved F or W. Fields, in order: J gene, V gene, D gene, clone size, CDR3 DNA, CDR3 protein. D genes are given only for firm matches. Some rows have no size entry. The others give once, few or many, or a class for an expanded clone.

>TRBJ2-3|TRBV25-1|NA|NA
TGTGCCAGCAGTGAATATACGGCCTACACAGATACGCAGTATTTT
CASSEYTAYTDTQYF
>TRBJ2-4|TRBV7-2|NA|NA
TGTGCCACCACAGCGGTAGGCAGAGACATTCAGTACTTC
CATTAVGRDIQYF
>TRBJ2-5|TRBV20-1|TRBD1|NA
TGCAGTGCTTCGGTAAACAGGGGATTGGAGACCCAGTACTTC
CSASVNRGLETQYF
>TRBJ1-2|TRBV7-2|NA|NA
TGTGCCAGCAGCTCATCCTCTGGGGGCGGCTACACCTTC
CASSSSSGGGYTF
>TRBJ2-1|TRBV20-1|TRBD2|NA
TGCAGTGCTACAAGCGGGGGACCAGGCAATGAGCAGTTCTTC
CSATSGGPGNEQFF
>TRBJ2-7|TRBV29-1|TRBD1|NA
TGCAGCGTTGAAGAGAGGGGACAGGGAATCTACGAGCAGTACTTC
CSVEERGQGIYEQYF
>TRBJ1-1|TRBV5-1|TRBD1|once
TGCGCCAGCAGCTTGGTTTTTATGGGTAGGGACAGTGAAGCTTTCTTT
CASSLVFMGRDSEAFF
>TRBJ2-7|TRBV29-1|NA|NA
TGCAGCGTCGTGGGGGGGCAGGGTGGCGAGCAGTACTTC
CSVVGGQGGEQYF
>TRBJ1-2|TRBV9|NA|few
TGTGCCAGCAGCGCCTCCACACTGGGTAACTATGGCTACACCTTC
CASSASTLGNYGYTF
>TRBJ2-4|TRBV12-3/TRBV12-4|NA|few
TGTGCCAGCAGTTCGGGACTGGGAGAAGGAAACATTCAGTACTTC
CASSSGLGEGNIQYF
>TRBJ2-7|TRBV5-1|NA|NA
TGCGCCAGCAGCGGAGGGGGTCTAGCAGCAACCTACGAGCAGTACTTC
CASSGGGLAATYEQYF
>TRBJ1-2|TRBV5-1|NA|NA
TGCGCCAGCAGCTTGGAAGAATTCTATGGCTACACCTTC
CASSLEEFYGYTF
>TRBJ1-2|TRBV20-1|TRBD1|NA
TGCAGTGCTAGCCAGGGACAGCCCTATGGCTACACCTTC
CSASQGQPYGYTF
>TRBJ2-1|TRBV5-1|TRBD2|NA
TGCGCCAGCAGCCCGGACCCAGCGGGGGGGTCAAGAGAGCAGTTCTTC
CASSPDPAGGSREQFF
>TRBJ2-4|TRBV7-8|NA|NA
TGTGCCAGCAGCTTAAGTCCCGGGACTGGGGTTTGGAACATTCAGTACTTC
CASSLSPGTGVWNIQYF
>TRBJ2-3|TRBV5-1|TRBD2|few
TGTGCCAGCAGCTTAGGGGGGACTAGTACAGATACGCAGTATTTT
CASSLGGTSTDTQYF
>TRBJ2-1|TRBV21-1|NA|once
NA
CASSKVGWGSSYNEQFF
>TRBJ2-4|TRBV4-2|NA|few
TGTGCCAGCAGCGTCGGGATCGACGTAGCCAAAAACATTCAGTACTTC
CASSVGIDVAKNIQYF
>TRBJ2-7|TRBV20-1|NA|once
TGCAGTGCTGTACCCAGGGTTTCCCTCTACGAGCAGTACTTC
CSAVPRVSLYEQYF
>TRBJ2-5|TRBV5-1|TRBD2|NA
TGCGCCAGCAAAGGCGGGGGAGCGTACCAAGAGACCCAGTACTTC
CASKGGGAYQETQYF
>TRBJ1-6|TRBV2|NA|NA
TGTGCCAGCAGTGTCCTCCCGAATTCACCCCTCCACTTT
CASSVLPNSPLHF
>TRBJ2-5|TRBV18|NA|NA
TGTGCCAGCTCACAACAGGAACAAGAGACCCAGTACTTC
CASSQQEQETQYF
>TRBJ2-3|TRBV20-1|NA|once
TGCAGTGCTATTCCGGGACTGACGGGGGCAGATACGCAGTATTTT
CSAIPGLTGADTQYF